The sequence of this T cell receptor (beta chain) was determined in a study of T cells after yellow fever vaccination. Study details: SMART-Seq v4 Ultra Low Input prepared libraries from low-cell fractions.

TCRdb re-derived calls from the 5' RACE reads in MiXCR, one entry per CDR3 protein. The sample shows a few hundred thousand distinct CDR3 sequences, 8.1% of them seen only once. Trimming shortened V by 8 bases and J by 8 bases, and 16 bases separated the two germline ends. The CDR3 spans 14 residues. In regard to this clonotype: Its antigen is unknown.

General study points: Overall, a small share of clonotypes was seen in both CD4 and CD8 compartments. Subsequent to the booster, the majority of primary-vaccination clones reappeared (approximately 95% CD4, more than 70% CD8).

The chain employs TRBV12-3 or TRBV12-4 and TRBJ1-6; D ambiguous. The specimen was PBMCs, collected about 41 days after the first yellow fever vaccination. The origin of this receptor is a man younger than 35 who received the YFV17D yellow fever vaccine. As DNA, the CDR3 is TGTGCCAGCTGCTCTGAGGCCACAGATTCACCCCTCCACTTT. Amino acids: CASCSEATDSPLHF.